This passage covers 28 T cell receptor beta chains from one sample sequenced in a study of technical replicates of blood from several donors. Repertoires were generated with immunoSEQ multiplex PCR, while TCRdb's copy carries only in-frame clones and drops some. Of about 79,000 clones in the sample, 75% to 95% are singletons; the top ten hold approximately 0.4%. The sequencing input was T cells isolated from PBMCs. Receptor source: a human donor in good health. Some clones in this sample may be carry-over from other donors' samples.

The V gene is TRBV5-8, the J gene TRBJ2-3; TRBD2 aligns across 7 bases. J was trimmed by 6 bases and V by 0 bases; bases with no gene match: 7. The CDR3 length is 15 residues. Looked up from germline, CDR1 is SGHTS and CDR2 is YDEGEE. CDR3 protein: CASSLAGLIGDTQYF. CDR3 nucleotides: TGTGCCAGCAGCTTGGCGGGACTAATAGGGGATACGCAGTATTTT.

The chain couples TRBV28 to TRBJ2-1; TRBD1 is a possible D gene (6 bases). The CDR3 is made up of 15 amino acids. Trimming shortened V by 2 bases and J by 2 bases, and 10 bases separated the two germline ends. Germline CDR1 MDHEN, CDR2 SYDVKM. The CDR3 region has the DNA TGTGCCAGCAGTTTAAACAGGGACCCCTACAATGAGCAGTTCTTC. It codes for CASSLNRDPYNEQFF.

As concerns this clone: At one end, the junction sequence differs from germline, possibly due to a read error. The rearrangement uses TRBV7-2 and TRBJ2-7; D unresolved. CDR3 length: 13 residues. Germline V lookup: CDR1 SGHTA, CDR2 FQGNSA. CDR3 nucleotides: TGTGCCGGCAGCTTACCGAATTGGAGCGAGCAGTACTTC. It translates to CAGSLPNWSEQYF.

The rearrangement uses TRBV30 and TRBJ1-3; no clear D gene. There are 15 residues in the CDR3. Germline lookup yields CDR1 GTSNPN and CDR2 SVGIG (reference sequence). V lost 4 bases and J 0 bases, leaving 13 bases between the germline ends. CDR3 DNA: TGTGCCTGGAATCCGGCAGGCTACTCTGGAAACACCATATATTTT. Its translation: CAWNPAGYSGNTIYF.

The chain employs TRBV9 and TRBJ1-2; a possible D gene is TRBD1 (6 bases). Germline V gene lookup returns CDR1 SGDLS and CDR2 YYNGEE. CDR3 length: 15 amino acids. V lost 3 bases, J lost 4 bases, and 16 bases lay in between. The CDR3: CASSAGGGPSYGYTF. In DNA, the CDR3 is TGTGCCAGCAGCGCTGGGGGGGGGCCCTCCTATGGCTACACCTTC.

The CDR3 is CASSGGTGPYEQYF. The CDR3 DNA sequence: TGCGCCAGCAGTGGTGGGACAGGCCCCTACGAGCAGTACTTC. This rearrangement joins TRBV10-1 to TRBJ2-7; 8 bases line up with TRBD1. The CDR3 has 14 amino acids. Looked up from germline, CDR1 is WNHNN and CDR2 is SYGVQD (reference sequence). With 4 bases clipped from V and 2 bases from J, the junction kept 4 bases outside the gene matches.

CDR3 DNA sequence: TGTGCCAGCAGTGGGATCAGGGCCACCGGGGAGCTGTTTTTT. This gives the protein CASSGIRATGELFF. The genes are TRBV2 and TRBJ2-2; TRBD1 might be the D (5 bases). The V end lost 4 bases, the J end lost 4 bases, and 10 bases lay between the germline ends. The V gene's germline CDR1 is SNHLY and CDR2 FYNNEI. This CDR3 spans 14 amino acids.

This clone was picked up one time. The chain combines TRBV25-1 with TRBJ2-3; the D gene is possibly TRBD1 (5 bases). The CDR3 length is 15 residues. Germline V gene sequence: CDR1 MGHDK, CDR2 SYGVNS. Trimming took off 5 bases at V and 0 bases at J, with 12 bases between the two ends. The CDR3 loop reads CASSTPGSSTDTQYF. CDR3 DNA sequence: TGTGCCAGCAGTACCCCAGGGTCAAGCACAGATACGCAGTATTTT.

The chain is built from TRBV5-1 and TRBJ2-7, with a tentative D call TRBD1 (5 bases). CDR1 and CDR2 (germline): SGHRS, YFSETQ. V dropped 4 bases and J dropped 2 bases, with 13 bases sitting between them. The CDR3 loop spans 14 amino acids. The CDR3, as DNA: TGCGCCAGCAGCCAGCAGGGTAGAGCCTACGAGCAGTACTTC. Translation: CASSQQGRAYEQYF.

The CDR3 bases are TGTGCCAGCAGCGTCAACGCTGGAGGGTATGGCTACACCTTC. This sequence encodes CASSVNAGGYGYTF. V usage is TRBV7-2 and J usage is TRBJ1-2, with D uncertain. Germline CDR1 reads SGHTA; CDR2 reads FQGNSA. This CDR3 is built from 14 residues. V shed 5 bases and J shed 5 bases, with 15 bases lying between them.

This chain connects TRBV19 to TRBJ1-1, with a weak D call TRBD1 (6 bases). Per the germline V gene, CDR1 is LNHDA and CDR2 is SQIVND (reference sequence). V shed 4 bases and J shed 2 bases, with 20 bases lying between them. The CDR3 extends over 17 amino acids. CDR3 sequence: CASSTFAAGGSNTEAFF. The CDR3 DNA sequence: TGTGCCAGTAGTACTTTTGCCGCGGGGGGCTCAAACACTGAAGCTTTCTTT.

The chain employs TRBV11-2 and TRBJ1-1; no definite D call. The CDR3 sequence is 12 residues long. Germline V gene lookup returns CDR1 SGHAT and CDR2 FQNNGV. V shed 5 bases and J shed 1 base, with 5 bases lying between them. The chain's CDR3 is CASSRWNTEAFF. Written as DNA, the CDR3 is TGTGCCAGCAGCCGTTGGAACACTGAAGCTTTCTTT. The full variable domain, rest sourced from reference TRBV11-2 and TRBJ1-1, is EAGVAQSPRYKIIEKRQSVAFWCNPISGHATLYWYQQILGQGPKLLIQFQNNGVVDDSQLPKDRFSAERLKGVDSTLKIQPAKLEDSAVYLCASSRWNTEAFFGQGTRLTVV.

This clone has a handful of counts. The chain has TRBV4-3 and TRBJ1-3, with unresolved D. From germline, CDR1 is LGHNA and CDR2 YSLEER. The CDR3 covers 15 residues. Trimming stripped 0 bases from V and 3 bases from J, with 9 bases between. The CDR3 DNA reads TGCGCCAGCAGCCAAGATGGAGGTCTTGGAAACACCATATATTTT. It translates to CASSQDGGLGNTIYF.

The chain uses TRBV6-1 and TRBJ2-1; 8 bases line up with TRBD2. The CDR3 covers 17 residues. V shed 0 bases and J 1 base; nucleotides not matched to a gene: 5. Germline values: CDR1 MNHNS, CDR2 SASEGT. The CDR3 sequence: CASSEARGGRSYNEQFF. The CDR3 DNA reads TGTGCCAGCAGTGAAGCCAGGGGCGGGAGGTCCTACAATGAGCAGTTCTTC.

J is TRBJ1-5 and V is TRBV5-4; TRBD1 matches 8 bases. In germline, CDR1 is SGHNT, CDR2 YYREEE (reference sequence). J was trimmed by 2 bases and V by 4 bases; bases with no gene match: 11. The CDR3 loop spans 17 amino acids. The CDR3 spells CASSPPRTGPCNQPQHF. The CDR3 DNA is TGTGCCAGCAGCCCCCCCCGGACAGGGCCATGCAATCAGCCCCAGCATTTT.

The CDR3 is CASSLETGGRYTQYF. In nucleotides, the CDR3 is TGTGCCAGCAGCTTAGAGACAGGGGGCAGGTATACGCAGTATTTT. The chain links TRBV7-9 to TRBJ2-3; 10 nucleotides line up with TRBD1. With 1 base clipped from V and 7 bases from J, the junction kept 5 bases outside the gene matches. In germline, CDR1 is SEHNR, CDR2 FQNEAQ (reference sequence). This CDR3 spans 15 amino acids.

This clone appeared once. The genes are TRBV7-2 and TRBJ2-1; D may be TRBD2 (6 bases). Trimming took off 3 bases at V and 2 bases at J, with 14 bases between the two ends. The CDR3 runs 16 residues. Germline values: CDR1 SGHTA, CDR2 FQGNSA. As DNA, the CDR3 is TGTGCCAGCAGCTTGGTCCCGGGACTCCCCTACAATGAGCAGTTCTTC. Amino acid sequence: CASSLVPGLPYNEQFF.

The chain uses TRBV28 and TRBJ2-7; 9 bases match TRBD1. The V gene end was trimmed by 2 bases and the J gene end by 4 bases; junction bases not matched to a gene: 9. Germline V CDR1 and CDR2: MDHEN, SYDVKM. The CDR3 has 16 amino acids. CDR3 protein: CASSLNRDRVTYEQYF. Written as DNA, the CDR3 is TGTGCCAGCAGTTTAAATCGGGACAGGGTTACTTACGAGCAGTACTTC.

This rearrangement joins TRBV6-5 to TRBJ2-7; a possible D gene is TRBD1 (5 bases). The V gene lost 3 bases and the J gene lost 3 bases, with 12 bases spanning the gap. The CDR3 sequence is 14 residues long. Germline V gives CDR1 MNHEY, CDR2 SVGAGI. For the CDR3, the DNA is TGTGCCAGCAGTTATGACAGACAATTCTACGAGCAGTACTTC. Translating gives CASSYDRQFYEQYF.

The chain carries TRBV6-5 and TRBJ1-5, with D possibly TRBD1 on 5 matching bases. The CDR3 is made up of 13 amino acids. The germline CDR1 and CDR2 sequences are MNHEY and SVGAGI. V was clipped by 5 bases and J by 9 bases, with 14 bases between them. The CDR3, as DNA: TGTGCCAGCAGTGGACATTTGGGGGGGCCCCAGCATTTT. Residues: CASSGHLGGPQHF.

The chain links TRBV19 to TRBJ1-2; D might be TRBD1 (5 bases). Trimming removed 5 bases at V and 1 base at J, with 17 bases between. Germline V lookup: CDR1 LNHDA, CDR2 SQIVND (reference sequence). The CDR3 runs to 16 residues. In nucleotides, the CDR3 is TGTGCCAGTAGTTTCTCTCCTCGACAGAGTAACTATGGCTACACCTTC. Translation: CASSFSPRQSNYGYTF.

J is TRBJ2-3 and V is TRBV23-1; 9 nucleotides align to TRBD1. TRBV23-1 has ORF status, its function being uncertain. The CDR3 totals 14 residues. V was pared by 7 bases and J by 8 bases, with 10 bases of the junction left unmatched. The CDR3: CASILSRGQGTQYF. The CDR3 nucleotides are TGCGCCAGCATACTTAGTAGGGGACAGGGTACGCAGTATTTT.

The rearrangement uses TRBV18 and TRBJ2-1, with D tentatively TRBD1 (5 bases). Germline-derived CDR1 and CDR2 are KGHSH and LQKENI. The V and J ends lost 3 bases and 0 bases respectively, with 12 bases between them. This CDR3 region has 16 residues. The CDR3, as DNA: TGTGCCAGCTCACCGTCAGGGCTAAGCTCCTACAATGAGCAGTTCTTC. This sequence encodes CASSPSGLSSYNEQFF.

The chain has TRBV30 and TRBJ2-3; D is uncertain. Germline CDR1 GTSNPN, CDR2 SVGIG (reference sequence). The CDR3 is made up of 12 amino acids. Trimming pared 2 bases from V and 5 bases from J, leaving 8 bases between. The CDR3 here is CAWSSVEDTQYF. CDR3 bases: TGTGCCTGGAGTTCAGTCGAAGATACGCAGTATTTT.

The chain has TRBV2 and TRBJ2-4; 7 nucleotides align to TRBD1. The germline CDR1 and CDR2 sequences are SNHLY and FYNNEI. J was trimmed by 10 bases and V by 0 bases; bases with no gene match: 6. The CDR3 runs 14 residues. For the CDR3, the DNA is TGTGCCAGCAGTGAAGCCCGGGACAGACAGATTCAGTACTTC. Protein: CASSEARDRQIQYF. Complete variable domain (other parts from reference TRBV2 and TRBJ2-4): EPEVTQTPSHQVTQMGQEVILRCVPISNHLYFYWYRQILGQKVEFLVSFYNNEISEKSEIFDDQFSVERPDGSNFTLKIRSTKLEDSAMYFCASSEARDRQIQYFGAGTRLSVL.

Here the CDR3 reads CASSLSTGNPGYGYTF. For the CDR3, the DNA is TGTGCCAGCAGCCTATCTACAGGGAATCCAGGGTATGGCTACACCTTC. This chain uses TRBV13 with TRBJ1-2; the D gene is possibly TRBD1 (6 bases). Trimming stripped 5 bases from V and 5 bases from J, with 21 bases between. This CDR3 is built from 16 residues. Germline lookup yields CDR1 PRHDT and CDR2 FYEKMQ (reference sequence).

This clone was recorded once. CDR3 nucleotide sequence: TGTGCCAGCAGTTCCAAGGGAGGTAGCTACGAGCAGTACTTC. Amino acid sequence: CASSSKGGSYEQYF. This rearrangement joins TRBV6-5 to TRBJ2-7; perhaps TRBD2 as D (6 bases). This CDR3 has 14 residues. The germline gives CDR1 MNHEY, CDR2 SVGAGI. Trimming left V 4 bases short and J 3 bases short, with 13 bases between.

This clone occurred once. V is TRBV5-1 and J is TRBJ2-3; 8 bases agree with TRBD2. V lost 3 bases, J lost 2 bases, and 8 bases stayed unmatched. CDR3 size: 16 residues. Germline V gives CDR1 SGHRS, CDR2 YFSETQ. CDR3 in amino acids: CASSWATSAFTDTQYF. The CDR3 DNA reads as TGCGCCAGCAGCTGGGCGACTAGCGCCTTCACAGATACGCAGTATTTT.